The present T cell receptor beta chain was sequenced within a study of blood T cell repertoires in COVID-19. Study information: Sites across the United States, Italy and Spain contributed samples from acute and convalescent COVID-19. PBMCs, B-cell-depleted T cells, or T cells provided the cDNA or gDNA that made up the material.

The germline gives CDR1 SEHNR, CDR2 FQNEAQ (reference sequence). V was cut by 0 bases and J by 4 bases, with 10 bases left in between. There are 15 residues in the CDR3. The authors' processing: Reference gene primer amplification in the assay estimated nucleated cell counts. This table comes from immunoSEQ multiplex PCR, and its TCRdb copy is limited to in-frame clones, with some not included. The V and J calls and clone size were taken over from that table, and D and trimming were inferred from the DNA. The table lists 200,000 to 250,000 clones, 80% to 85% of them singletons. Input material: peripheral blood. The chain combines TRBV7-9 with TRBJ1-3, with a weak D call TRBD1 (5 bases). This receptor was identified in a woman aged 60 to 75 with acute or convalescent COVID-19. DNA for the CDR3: TGTGCCAGCAGCTTAGCGGGGGGAAGCGGAAACACCATATATTTT. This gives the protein CASSLAGGSGNTIYF. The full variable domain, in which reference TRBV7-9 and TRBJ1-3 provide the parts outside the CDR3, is DTGVSQNPRHKITKRGQNVTFRCDPISEHNRLYWYRQTLGQGPEFLTYFQNEAQLEKSRLLSDRFSAERPKGSFSTLEIQRTEQGDSAMYLCASSLAGGSGNTIYFGEGSWLTVV.